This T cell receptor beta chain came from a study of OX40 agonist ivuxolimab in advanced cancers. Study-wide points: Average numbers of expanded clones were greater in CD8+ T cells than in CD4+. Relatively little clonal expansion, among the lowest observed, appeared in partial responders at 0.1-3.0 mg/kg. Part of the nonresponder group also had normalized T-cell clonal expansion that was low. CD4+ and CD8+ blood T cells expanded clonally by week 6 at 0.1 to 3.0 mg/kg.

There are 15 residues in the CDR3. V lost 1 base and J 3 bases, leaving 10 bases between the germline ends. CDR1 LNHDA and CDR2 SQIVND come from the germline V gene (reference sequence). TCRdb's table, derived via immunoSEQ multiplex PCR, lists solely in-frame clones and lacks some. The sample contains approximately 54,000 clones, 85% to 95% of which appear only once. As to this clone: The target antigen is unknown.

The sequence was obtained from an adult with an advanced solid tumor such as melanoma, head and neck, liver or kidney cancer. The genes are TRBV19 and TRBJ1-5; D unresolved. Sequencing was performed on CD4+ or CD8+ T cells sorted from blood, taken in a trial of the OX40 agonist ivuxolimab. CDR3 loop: CASSIGLGINQPQHF. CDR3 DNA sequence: TGTGCCAGTAGTATAGGCTTAGGGATCAATCAGCCCCAGCATTTT. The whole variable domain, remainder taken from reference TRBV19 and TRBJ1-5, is DGGITQSPKYLFRKEGQNVTLSCEQNLNHDAMYWYRQDPGQGLRLIYYSQIVNDFQKGDIAEGYSVSREKKESFPLTVTSAQKNPTAFYLCASSIGLGINQPQHFGDGTRLSIL.